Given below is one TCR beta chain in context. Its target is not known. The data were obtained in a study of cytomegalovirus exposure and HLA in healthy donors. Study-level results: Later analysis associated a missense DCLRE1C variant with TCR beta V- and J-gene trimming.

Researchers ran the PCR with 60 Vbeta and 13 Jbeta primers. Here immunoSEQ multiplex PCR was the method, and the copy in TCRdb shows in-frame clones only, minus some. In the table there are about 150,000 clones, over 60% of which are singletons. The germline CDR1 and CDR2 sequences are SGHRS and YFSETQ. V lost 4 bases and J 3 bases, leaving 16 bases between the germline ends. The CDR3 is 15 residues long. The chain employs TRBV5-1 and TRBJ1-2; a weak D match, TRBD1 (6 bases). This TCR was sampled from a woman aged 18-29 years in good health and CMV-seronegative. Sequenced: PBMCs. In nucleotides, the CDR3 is TGCGCCAGCAGCCAGCGAGGGGGGGCGGACTATGGCTACACCTTC. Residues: CASSQRGGADYGYTF.